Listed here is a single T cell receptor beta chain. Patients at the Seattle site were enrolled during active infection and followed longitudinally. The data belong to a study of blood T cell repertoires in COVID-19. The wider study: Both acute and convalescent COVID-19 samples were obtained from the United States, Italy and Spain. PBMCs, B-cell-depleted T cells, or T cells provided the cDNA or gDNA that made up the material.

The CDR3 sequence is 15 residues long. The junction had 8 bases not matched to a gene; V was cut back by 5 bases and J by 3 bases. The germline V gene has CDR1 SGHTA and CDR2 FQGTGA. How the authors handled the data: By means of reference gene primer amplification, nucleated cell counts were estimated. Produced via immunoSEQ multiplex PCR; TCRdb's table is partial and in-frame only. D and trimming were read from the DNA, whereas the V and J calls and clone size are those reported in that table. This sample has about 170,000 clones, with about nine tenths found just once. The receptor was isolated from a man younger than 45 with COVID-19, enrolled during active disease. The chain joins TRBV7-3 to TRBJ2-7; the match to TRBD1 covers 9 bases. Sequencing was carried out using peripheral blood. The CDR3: CASSLWGQGGYEQYF. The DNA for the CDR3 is TGTGCCAGCAGCCTCTGGGGACAGGGAGGCTACGAGCAGTACTTC.